The clone carrying this TCR beta chain has more than one count but fewer than ten. The antigen is undetermined. The data stem from a study of glioma-infiltrating T cells. TCR alpha and beta CDR3 regions were amplified from RNA using iRepertoire nested multiplex PCR. MiXCR was run by TCRdb on the multiplex PCR reads, yielding one entry per CDR3 protein. The sample gives about 410,000 distinct CDR3 sequences, 41% of which show up once; around 12% is in the top ten. The CDR3 runs 15 residues. V was pared by 3 bases and J by 3 bases, with 6 bases of the junction left unmatched. Germline CDR1 SEHNR, CDR2 FQNEAQ (reference sequence). Findings and limits, study-wide: Signature shared blood CDR3 motifs were enriched in low-divergence and depleted in high-divergence patients.

The origin of this receptor is a human donor with low-grade glioma or glioblastoma, undergoing nonglioma brain surgery, or in good health (not recorded which). V and J are TRBV7-9 and TRBJ2-7, with 9 bases matching TRBD1. Sequenced: glioma tissue, nonneoplastic brain tissue, or PBMCs (not recorded which). CDR3 loop: CASSFGQGRLYEQYF. The CDR3 DNA reads TGTGCCAGCAGCTTTGGACAGGGGAGGCTCTACGAGCAGTACTTC. Drawing the rest from reference TRBV7-9 and TRBJ2-7, the complete variable domain is DTGVSQNPRHKITKRGQNVTFRCDPISEHNRLYWYRQTLGQGPEFLTYFQNEAQLEKSRLLSDRFSAERPKGSFSTLEIQRTEQGDSAMYLCASSFGQGRLYEQYFGPGTRLTVT.